This T cell receptor beta chain was captured by sequencing in a study of vaccination and CD4 T cells after COVID-19. Study in general: Vaccination of participants consisted of two doses of either BNT162b2 or mRNA-1273 vaccine. SARS-CoV-2, HCoV-NL63, HCoV-OC43 and HCoV-229E supplied the overlapping spike peptides used to stimulate cells. Every culture used as a control got a CEFX pool, an HIV-1 Nef pool, or no peptide.

Per germline, CDR1 KGHDR and CDR2 SFDVKD. The CDR3 has 15 residues. Trimming pared 2 bases from V and 14 bases from J, leaving 22 bases between. Details on this clonotype: Its matching antigen is unknown.

Oncomine TCR Beta short-read sequencing was applied to DNA from cultured CD4+ T cells. TCRdb re-analysed the PCR reads in MiXCR, keeping a single row per CDR3 protein. The data show around 12,000 distinct CDR3 sequences, around 56% seen once. Treatment denoted: approximately 9-day PBMC culture with coronavirus spike peptide pools or control peptides (ViraFEST assay). Each well held 2 million to 2.5 million PBMCs in IL-2 (about 10 IU/ml) medium with 10 ug/ml peptide pools. The material sequenced was cultured CD4+ T cells from blood, taken after SARS-CoV-2 vaccination. This sequence joins TRBV24-1 and TRBJ2-3; TRBD1 might be the D (6 bases). The clonotype comes from a human donor with COVID-19. The CDR3, as DNA: TGTGCCACCAGTGATTCCCGCAGGTCAGGGGACCTGCTGTATTTT. It translates to CATSDSRRSGDLLYF.